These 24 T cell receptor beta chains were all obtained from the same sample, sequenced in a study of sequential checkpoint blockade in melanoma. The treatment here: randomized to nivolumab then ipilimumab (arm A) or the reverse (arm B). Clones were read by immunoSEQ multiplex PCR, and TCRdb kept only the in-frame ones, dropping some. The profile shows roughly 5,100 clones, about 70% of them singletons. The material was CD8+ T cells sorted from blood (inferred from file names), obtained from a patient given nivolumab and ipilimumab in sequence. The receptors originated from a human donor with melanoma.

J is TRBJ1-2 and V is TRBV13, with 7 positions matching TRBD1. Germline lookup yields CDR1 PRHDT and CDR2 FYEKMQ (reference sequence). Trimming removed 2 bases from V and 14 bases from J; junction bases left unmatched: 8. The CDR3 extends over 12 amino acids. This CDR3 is CASSLPTGQGTF. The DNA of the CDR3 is TGTGCCAGCAGCTTACCGACAGGGCAAGGGACCTTC.

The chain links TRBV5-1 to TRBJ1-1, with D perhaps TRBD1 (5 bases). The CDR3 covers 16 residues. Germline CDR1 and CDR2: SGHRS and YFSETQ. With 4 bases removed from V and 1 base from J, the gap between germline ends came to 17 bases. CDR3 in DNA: TGCGCCAGCAGCGCCCGTCGACAGAGCCAGAACACTGAAGCTTTCTTT. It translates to CASSARRQSQNTEAFF.

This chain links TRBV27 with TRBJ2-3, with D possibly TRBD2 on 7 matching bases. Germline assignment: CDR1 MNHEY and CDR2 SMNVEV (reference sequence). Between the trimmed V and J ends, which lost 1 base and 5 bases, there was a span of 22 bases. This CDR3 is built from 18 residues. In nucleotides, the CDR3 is TGTGCCAGCAGTTTATTCCAGATGGGAGGGGGGGTTAGAGATACGCAGTATTTT. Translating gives CASSLFQMGGGVRDTQYF.

The CDR3 DNA follows: TGTGCCAGCAGCGAAACCGGGACAGGGACTCTAGAAGCTTTCTTT. Translated, it gives CASSETGTGTLEAFF. The chain employs TRBV2 and TRBJ1-1; TRBD1 aligns across 9 bases. Germline V gene lookup returns CDR1 SNHLY and CDR2 FYNNEI. With V trimmed by 6 bases and J by 8 bases, 13 bases remained unmatched. The CDR3 has 15 amino acids.

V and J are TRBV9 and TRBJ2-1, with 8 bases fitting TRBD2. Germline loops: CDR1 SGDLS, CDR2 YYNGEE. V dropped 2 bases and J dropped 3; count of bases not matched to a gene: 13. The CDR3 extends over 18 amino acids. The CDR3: CASSVNPLLSGDYNEQFF. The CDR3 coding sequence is TGTGCCAGCAGCGTTAATCCGTTACTTAGCGGGGACTACAATGAGCAGTTCTTC.

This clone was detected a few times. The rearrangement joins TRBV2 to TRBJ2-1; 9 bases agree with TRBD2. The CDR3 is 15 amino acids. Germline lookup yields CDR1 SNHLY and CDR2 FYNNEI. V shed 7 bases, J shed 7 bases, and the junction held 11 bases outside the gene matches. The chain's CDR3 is CASTWLAGEWNEQFF. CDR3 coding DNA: TGTGCCAGCACTTGGTTAGCGGGAGAGTGGAATGAGCAGTTCTTC.

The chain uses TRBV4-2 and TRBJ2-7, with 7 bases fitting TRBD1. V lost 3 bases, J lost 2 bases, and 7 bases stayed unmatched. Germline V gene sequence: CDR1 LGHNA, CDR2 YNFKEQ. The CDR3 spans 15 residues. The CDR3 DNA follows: TGTGCCAGCAGCCACGGGGACAGTTCTGCCTACGAGCAGTACTTC. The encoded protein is CASSHGDSSAYEQYF.

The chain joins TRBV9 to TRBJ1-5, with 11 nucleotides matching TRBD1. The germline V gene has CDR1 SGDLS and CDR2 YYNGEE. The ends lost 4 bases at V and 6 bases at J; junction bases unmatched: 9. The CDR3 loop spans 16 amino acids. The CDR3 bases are TGTGCCAGCAGCCCGGGGACAGGGGGGCCTCGTCAGCCCCAGCATTTT. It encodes CASSPGTGGPRQPQHF. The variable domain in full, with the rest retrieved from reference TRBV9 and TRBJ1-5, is DSGVTQTPKHLITATGQRVTLRCSPRSGDLSVYWYQQSLDQGLQFLIQYYNGEERAKGNILERFSAQQFPDLHSELNLSSLELGDSALYFCASSPGTGGPRQPQHFGDGTRLSIL.

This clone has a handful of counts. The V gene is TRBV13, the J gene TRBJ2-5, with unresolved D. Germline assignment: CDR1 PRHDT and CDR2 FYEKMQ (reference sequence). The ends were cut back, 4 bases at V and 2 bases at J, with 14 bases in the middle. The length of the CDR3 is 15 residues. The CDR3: CASSSRLDSQETQYF. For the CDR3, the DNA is TGTGCCAGCAGCTCAAGACTGGATTCACAAGAGACCCAGTACTTC.

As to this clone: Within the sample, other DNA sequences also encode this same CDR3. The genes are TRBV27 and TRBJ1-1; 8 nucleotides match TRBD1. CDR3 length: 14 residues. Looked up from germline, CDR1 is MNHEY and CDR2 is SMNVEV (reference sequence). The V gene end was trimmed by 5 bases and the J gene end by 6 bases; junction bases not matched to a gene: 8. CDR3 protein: CASSPGQGRPEAFF. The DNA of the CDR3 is TGTGCCAGCAGTCCAGGACAGGGTAGGCCTGAAGCTTTCTTT.

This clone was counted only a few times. The CDR3 region has the DNA TGTGCCAGCAGAGGCCAGGGGGCGCGATACGAGCAGTACTTC. Its translation is CASRGQGARYEQYF. V and J are TRBV2 and TRBJ2-7; 8 bases fit TRBD1. V gave up 6 bases and J gave up 4 bases; unmatched junction bases: 8. This CDR3 is built from 14 residues. Germline values: CDR1 SNHLY, CDR2 FYNNEI.

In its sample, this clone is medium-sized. This CDR3 is CASSKIRKDGYTF. CDR3 nucleotide sequence: TGTGCCAGCAGCAAAATCAGGAAGGATGGCTACACCTTC. The chain is built from TRBV21-1 and TRBJ1-2; the table assigns TRBD1, which was not confirmed against the DNA. TRBV21-1 is a documented pseudogene. The CDR3 consists of 13 residues.

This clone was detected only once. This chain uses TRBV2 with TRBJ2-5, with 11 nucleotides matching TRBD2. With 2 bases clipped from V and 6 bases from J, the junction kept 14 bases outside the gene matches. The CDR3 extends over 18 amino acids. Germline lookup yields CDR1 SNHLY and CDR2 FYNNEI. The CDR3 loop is CASSESHPLAGARKTQYF. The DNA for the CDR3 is TGTGCCAGCAGTGAAAGTCACCCACTAGCGGGAGCCAGAAAGACCCAGTACTTC.

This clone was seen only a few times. Written as DNA, the CDR3 is TGTGCCAGCAGTGAACAGGGGGCCGGGGACAATGAGCAGTTCTTC. Its translation: CASSEQGAGDNEQFF. The chain carries TRBV6-1 and TRBJ2-1; 8 bases match TRBD1. The germline gives CDR1 MNHNS, CDR2 SASEGT. The CDR3 totals 15 residues. V shed 2 bases, J shed 5 bases, and the junction held 5 bases outside the gene matches.

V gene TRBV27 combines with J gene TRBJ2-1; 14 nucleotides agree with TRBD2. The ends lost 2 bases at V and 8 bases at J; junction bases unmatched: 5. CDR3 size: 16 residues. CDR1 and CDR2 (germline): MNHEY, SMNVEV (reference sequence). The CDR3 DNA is TGTGCCAGCAGTTTAGAGGGACTAGCGGGGGTTTATGAGCAGTTCTTC. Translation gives CASSLEGLAGVYEQFF.

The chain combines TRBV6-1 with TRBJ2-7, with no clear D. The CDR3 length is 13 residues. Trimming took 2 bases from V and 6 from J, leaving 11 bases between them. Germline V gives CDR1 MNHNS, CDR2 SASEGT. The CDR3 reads CASSESVSSEQYF. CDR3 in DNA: TGTGCCAGCAGTGAAAGTGTTAGCAGCGAGCAGTACTTC.

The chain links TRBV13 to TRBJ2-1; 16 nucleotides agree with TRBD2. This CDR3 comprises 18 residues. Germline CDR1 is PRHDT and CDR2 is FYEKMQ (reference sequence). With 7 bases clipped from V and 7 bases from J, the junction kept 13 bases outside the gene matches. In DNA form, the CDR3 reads TGTGCCAGCACCCCCAACTCCGGGACTAGCGGGGGGGAAAATGAGCAGTTCTTC. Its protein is CASTPNSGTSGGENEQFF.

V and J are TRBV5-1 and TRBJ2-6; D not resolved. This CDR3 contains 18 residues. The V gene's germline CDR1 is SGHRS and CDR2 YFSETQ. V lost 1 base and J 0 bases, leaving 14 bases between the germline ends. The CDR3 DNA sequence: TGCGCCAGCAGCTTGATCTGGCAGCCTAGCTCTGGGGCCAACGTCCTGACTTTC. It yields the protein CASSLIWQPSSGANVLTF.

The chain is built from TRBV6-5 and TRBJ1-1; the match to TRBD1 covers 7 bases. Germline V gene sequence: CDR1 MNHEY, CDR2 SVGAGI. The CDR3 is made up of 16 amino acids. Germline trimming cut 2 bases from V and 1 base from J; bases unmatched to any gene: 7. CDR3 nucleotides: TGTGCCAGCAGTTACATAACCGGGACAGAGAACACTGAAGCTTTCTTT. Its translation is CASSYITGTENTEAFF.

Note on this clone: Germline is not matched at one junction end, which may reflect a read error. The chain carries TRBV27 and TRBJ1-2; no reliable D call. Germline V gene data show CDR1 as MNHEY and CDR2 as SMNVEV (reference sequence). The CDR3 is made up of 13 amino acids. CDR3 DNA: TGTGCCAGCAGTTTTTCCCCTAACTCTGGCTACACCTTC. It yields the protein CASSFSPNSGYTF.

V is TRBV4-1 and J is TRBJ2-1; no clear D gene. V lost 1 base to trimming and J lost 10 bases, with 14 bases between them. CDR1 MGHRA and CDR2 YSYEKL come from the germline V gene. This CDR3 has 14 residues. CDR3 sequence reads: CASSQGLVALEQFF. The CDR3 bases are TGCGCCAGCAGCCAAGGGCTGGTAGCTTTAGAGCAGTTCTTC.

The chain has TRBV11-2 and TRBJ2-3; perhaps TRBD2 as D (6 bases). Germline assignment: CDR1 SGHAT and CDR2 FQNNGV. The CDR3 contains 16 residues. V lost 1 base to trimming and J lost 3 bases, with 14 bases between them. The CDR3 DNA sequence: TGTGCCAGCAGCTTAGGGGCGGGAAGAACGACAGATACGCAGTATTTT. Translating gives CASSLGAGRTTDTQYF.

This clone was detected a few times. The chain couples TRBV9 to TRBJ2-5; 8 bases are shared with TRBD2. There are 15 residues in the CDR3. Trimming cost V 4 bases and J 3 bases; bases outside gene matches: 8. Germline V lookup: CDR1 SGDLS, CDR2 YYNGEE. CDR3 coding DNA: TGTGCCAGCAGCCTCTGGACTAGCCCTGAAGAGACCCAGTACTTC. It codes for CASSLWTSPEETQYF.

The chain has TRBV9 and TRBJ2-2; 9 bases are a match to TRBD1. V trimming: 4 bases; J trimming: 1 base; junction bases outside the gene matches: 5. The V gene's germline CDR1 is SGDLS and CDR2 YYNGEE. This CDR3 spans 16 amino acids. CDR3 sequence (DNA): TGTGCCAGCAGCATGAACAGGGGGCGGAACACCGGGGAGCTGTTTTTT. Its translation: CASSMNRGRNTGELFF.